This entry lists 25 T cell receptor beta chains sequenced from one sample in a study of shared clonotypes between healthy human individuals. The assay was immunoSEQ multiplex PCR, and TCRdb's table has in-frame clones only and misses some. The sample consists of some 2,500,000 clones, around 93% of them appearing once. Sequencing was performed on naive CD4+ T cells from PBMCs. Subset here: CD45RA+ positively selected. All receptors come from a man younger than 35 in good health. Some clones in this sample may be carry-over from other donors' samples.

V gene TRBV7-7 combines with J gene TRBJ2-5, with unresolved D. V shed 4 bases and J shed 5 bases, with 11 bases lying between them. CDR3 length equals 13 residues. Germline CDR1 and CDR2: SSHAT and FNYEAQ (reference sequence). The CDR3 reads CASSSVRLETQYF. CDR3 bases: TGTGCCAGCAGCTCAGTCCGACTGGAGACCCAGTACTTC.

This sequence joins TRBV5-4 and TRBJ2-3; D gene uncertain. The CDR3 has 15 residues. The germline V gene has CDR1 SGHNT and CDR2 YYREEE (reference sequence). V lost 0 bases to trimming and J lost 4 bases, with 12 bases between them. This chain's CDR3 is CASSLASLRADTQYF. The CDR3 DNA reads TGTGCCAGCAGCTTGGCGTCTCTACGCGCAGATACGCAGTATTTT.

V is TRBV10-2 and J is TRBJ2-1, with D possibly being TRBD2 (6 bases). The germline V gene encodes CDR1 WSHSY and CDR2 SAAADI. V gave up 7 bases and J gave up 9 bases, with 19 bases separating them. This CDR3 contains 14 residues. CDR3 coding DNA: TGCGCCAGCAAAGACCCCGGGAGCCCCACTGAGCAGTTCTTC. This sequence encodes CASKDPGSPTEQFF.

This clone was seen once. This chain joins TRBV6-1 and TRBJ1-5, with unresolved D. CDR3 length: 15 residues. Trimming shortened V by 7 bases and J by 7 bases, and 20 bases separated the two germline ends. CDR1 is MNHNS, CDR2 SASEGT, per germline. CDR3 sequence reads: CASNLVVAPGQPQHF. The CDR3 bases are TGTGCCAGCAATCTTGTCGTGGCCCCAGGCCAGCCCCAGCATTTT.

The chain joins TRBV4-1 to TRBJ2-1; 11 bases agree with TRBD2. Germline V gives CDR1 MGHRA, CDR2 YSYEKL. The CDR3 spans 17 residues. V lost 3 bases and J lost 4; bases outside the gene matches: 8. The CDR3 DNA reads as TGCGCCAGCAGCCAGCCTATTCTAGCGGGAGGATACAATGAGCAGTTCTTC. Translated: CASSQPILAGGYNEQFF.

This clone was seen once. The rearrangement links TRBV6-4 to TRBJ2-3; no clear D gene. The V end lost 3 bases, the J end lost 6 bases, and 7 bases lay between the germline ends. The germline V gene encodes CDR1 MRHNA and CDR2 SNTAGT. This CDR3 has 12 residues. CDR3 nucleotides: TGTGCCAGCAGTGATAACGGGGATACGCAGTATTTT. Protein sequence: CASSDNGDTQYF.

V and J are TRBV6-6 and TRBJ1-2; no clear D. This CDR3 has 14 amino acids. Germline V gene data show CDR1 as MNHNY and CDR2 as SVGAGI (reference sequence). V was trimmed by 5 bases and J by 2 bases, leaving 12 bases between them. CDR3 amino acids: CASSIDGLNYGYTF. The CDR3 DNA follows: TGTGCCAGCAGTATAGACGGACTAAACTATGGCTACACCTTC.

The chain has TRBV4-2 and TRBJ2-1; TRBD2 matches 15 bases. The trim removed 1 base at V and 6 bases at J, leaving 7 bases unmatched. The CDR3 length is 18 residues. Germline V gene lookup returns CDR1 LGHNA and CDR2 YNFKEQ. The CDR3 loop reads CASSQAGLAGGLFNEQFF. Written as DNA, the CDR3 is TGTGCCAGCAGCCAAGCCGGACTAGCGGGAGGGCTTTTCAATGAGCAGTTCTTC.

The chain recombines TRBV19 with TRBJ1-2; D may be TRBD1 (5 bases). The germline V gene has CDR1 LNHDA and CDR2 SQIVND (reference sequence). Trimming shortened V by 5 bases and J by 0 bases, and 13 bases separated the two germline ends. The CDR3 runs 15 residues. In DNA, the CDR3 is TGTGCCAGTAGTTCGACAGCTAACTCTAACTATGGCTACACCTTC. It specifies CASSSTANSNYGYTF.

The chain employs TRBV30 and TRBJ1-5, with 9 nucleotides matching TRBD1. The CDR3 is 13 residues long. Germline V lookup: CDR1 GTSNPN, CDR2 SVGIG (reference sequence). The J segment lost 6 bases and the V segment lost 0 bases, leaving 0 bases of the junction unmatched. CDR3 bases: TGTGCCTGGAGTGTACAGGGGGCTCAGCCCCAGCATTTT. Its translation: CAWSVQGAQPQHF.

Points on this clone: The sample carries other DNA sequences with the same CDR3. J is TRBJ2-6 and V is TRBV4-1; D uncertain. Trimming took 3 bases from V and 1 from J, leaving 1 base between them. Germline CDR1 is MGHRA and CDR2 is YSYEKL. This CDR3 spans 13 amino acids. In DNA, the CDR3 is TGCGCCAGCAGCCAGTCTGGGGCCAACGTCCTGACTTTC. It codes for CASSQSGANVLTF.

Only one count was recorded for this clone. The V and J genes are TRBV28 and TRBJ2-5; 7 nucleotides line up with TRBD2. V lost 7 bases to trimming and J lost 2 bases; unmatched junction nucleotides: 4. CDR3 size: 13 residues. Per the germline V gene, CDR1 is MDHEN and CDR2 is SYDVKM. The CDR3 DNA reads as TGTGCCAGCAACGGCGGGGGACAAGAGACCCAGTACTTC. Translation: CASNGGGQETQYF.

The V gene is TRBV4-1, the J gene TRBJ1-2; possible D gene TRBD1, 5 bases. The V gene's germline CDR1 is MGHRA and CDR2 YSYEKL. CDR3 size: 15 residues. V lost 1 base to trimming and J lost 4 bases, with 13 bases between them. CDR3 amino acids: CASSQGVGTPYGYTF. Written as DNA, the CDR3 is TGCGCCAGCAGCCAAGGAGTGGGGACTCCCTATGGCTACACCTTC.

This chain connects TRBV5-1 to TRBJ2-3; D not resolved. CDR3 length: 15 residues. The germline CDR1 and CDR2 sequences are SGHRS and YFSETQ. Trimming pared 4 bases from V and 2 bases from J, leaving 14 bases between. The CDR3 DNA reads as TGCGCCAGCAGCCCCGGTAAACAGACCACAGATACGCAGTATTTT. Its protein product is CASSPGKQTTDTQYF.

The chain uses TRBV25-1 and TRBJ2-5; 9 bases line up with TRBD2. Looked up from germline, CDR1 is MGHDK and CDR2 is SYGVNS. The CDR3 is made up of 15 amino acids. The junction had 8 bases not matched to a gene; V was cut back by 5 bases and J by 4 bases. CDR3 in amino acids: CASSNHRAGGETQYF. The DNA of the CDR3 is TGTGCCAGCAGTAATCATAGAGCGGGAGGAGAGACCCAGTACTTC.

The chain has TRBV5-6 and TRBJ1-4; 8 nucleotides align to TRBD1. The CDR3 is made up of 15 amino acids. From germline, CDR1 is SGHDT and CDR2 YYEEEE. V lost 3 bases, J lost 8 bases, and 9 bases stayed unmatched. Here the CDR3 DNA reads TGTGCCAGCAGCTCCGACAGGGGCGCTTGGGAAAAACTGTTTTTT. Residues: CASSSDRGAWEKLFF.

As to this clone: Because the CDR3's place on the DNA is in doubt, the DNA is left out and the CDR3 is given as listed by TCRdb. This rearrangement joins TRBV5-1 to TRBJ2-2. The length of the CDR3 is 16 amino acids, counting both ends. Germline V gene lookup returns CDR1 SGHRS and CDR2 YFSETQ. The CDR3 sequence: CASSLATGFGNGELFF.

This clone was observed a single time. The V and J genes are TRBV4-3 and TRBJ2-6; D remains ambiguous. The CDR3 has 15 residues. CDR1 is LGHNA and CDR2 is YSLEER in the germline V gene. The ends were cut back, 5 bases at V and 1 base at J, with 9 bases in the middle. In nucleotides, the CDR3 is TGCGCCAGCAGCAACAGAGAATCTGGGGCCAACGTCCTGACTTTC. Translated: CASSNRESGANVLTF.

This chain links TRBV2 with TRBJ2-7; maybe TRBD1 (5 bases). This CDR3 is 12 amino acids long. Trimming stripped 7 bases from V and 5 bases from J, with 12 bases between. Germline loops: CDR1 SNHLY, CDR2 FYNNEI. The CDR3 DNA is TGTGCCAGCACCAGGGTTGGAGACGAGCAGTACTTC. This codes for CASTRVGDEQYF.

The chain joins TRBV18 to TRBJ2-7, with 9 bases fitting TRBD1. V lost 6 bases and J lost 12; bases outside the gene matches: 12. This CDR3 contains 13 residues. From germline, CDR1 is KGHSH and CDR2 LQKENI. The CDR3 spells CASSPDLQGAAYF. In DNA form, the CDR3 reads TGTGCCAGCTCGCCCGATCTACAGGGGGCCGCGTACTTC.

The gene calls are TRBV2 and TRBJ1-3, with a possible D match to TRBD1 (6 bases). The germline V and J ends were trimmed by 5 bases and 7 bases, with 27 bases remaining between them. The CDR3 consists of 18 residues. Germline V gives CDR1 SNHLY, CDR2 FYNNEI. The CDR3 nucleotides are TGTGCCAGCAGTCGGGCGGGGAGACAGGAGGGTACGCGCAACACCATATATTTT. Its protein is CASSRAGRQEGTRNTIYF.

The chain joins TRBV7-9 to TRBJ2-7, with 9 bases identical to TRBD2. This CDR3 region has 14 residues. V was clipped by 4 bases and J by 6 bases; unmatched bases: 7. CDR1 and CDR2 (germline): SEHNR, FQNEAQ (reference sequence). CDR3 DNA: TGTGCCAGCAGCTCATTAGCGGGAGTTTCCGAGCAGTACTTC. This codes for CASSSLAGVSEQYF.

This chain links TRBV7-6 with TRBJ2-1, with TRBD2 identical over 10 bases. With V trimmed by 1 base and J by 4 bases, 19 bases remained unmatched. The germline V gene has CDR1 SGHVS and CDR2 FNYEAQ. This CDR3 has 21 amino acids. This chain's CDR3 is CASSLGELRPSSSGRYNEQFF. DNA of the CDR3: TGTGCCAGCAGCTTAGGAGAACTTAGACCCTCTTCTAGCGGGAGATACAATGAGCAGTTCTTC.

Points on this clone: Other DNA sequences within the sample encode an identical CDR3. The chain has TRBV6-5 and TRBJ1-2; D unresolved. The ends were cut back, 2 bases at V and 3 bases at J, with 10 bases in the middle. This CDR3 is built from 14 residues. Germline V lookup: CDR1 MNHEY, CDR2 SVGAGI. CDR3 sequence reads: CASSYAGGDYGYTF. In DNA, the CDR3 is TGTGCCAGCAGTTACGCAGGTGGAGACTATGGCTACACCTTC.

The rearrangement links TRBV7-3 to TRBJ1-1; possible D gene TRBD1, 5 bases. V was cut by 1 base and J by 2 bases, with 11 bases left in between. The CDR3 has 15 amino acids. CDR1 is SGHTA and CDR2 is FQGTGA in the germline V gene. The CDR3 spells CASSLIPGRNTEAFF. The CDR3 DNA is TGTGCCAGCAGCTTAATACCAGGGCGAAACACTGAAGCTTTCTTT.